This T cell receptor (beta chain) derives from a study of cytomegalovirus exposure and HLA in healthy donors (dated by TCRdb to about 2017). Background for the entire study: According to a later analysis, one platform produced both the approximately 110 validation repertoires and the 700 or so repertoires of the first cohort. The aim of the study was to test whether cataloging public T cell receptors could identify signatures of past pathogen exposure. High-throughput TCR immunosequencing, statistical association of individual TCRs with disease status, and machine learning were combined to predict cytomegalovirus infection status. In addition to the first cohort of 666 subjects, a separate validation cohort of 120 different subjects was used. Broader findings and caveats from the paper: The classifier was reported to diagnose cytomegalovirus status with high specificity and sensitivity in both the original cohort and the validation cohort. A later analysis lacked HLA typing for the validation cohort, so it scored co-occurrence in that cohort across all 110 or so repertoires. Most TCR sequences were seen in very few donors, while some public TCRs were found in many individuals. A few of the identified cytomegalovirus-associated TCR beta chains were confirmed in vitro to be specific for cytomegalovirus antigens. Of the cluster scores, about 94% were above 0 in a later analysis, which found that TCRs clustered in the first cohort also tended to co-occur in the roughly 130 validation repertoires. According to the authors, the approach could potentially be generalized to other disease states and immunological phenotypes. The study gave a list of 150 to 200 TCR beta chains associated with cytomegalovirus.

CDR1 and CDR2, per the germline V gene, are MNHEY and SVGAGI. Its CDR3 holds 12 amino acids, cysteine through phenylalanine. The only DNA kept is the CDR3, 36 bases in frame from the first base. Trimming removed 5 bases from V and 8 bases from J, leaving 12 bases between the germline ends. Libraries were constructed by the immunoSEQ multiplex PCR assay. On the authors' methods: To diagnose cytomegalovirus status from the catalog of TCR beta chain sequences, a statistical classification framework was built. This immuneACCESS table, as held by TCRdb, lists in-frame sequences with V and J called but not all clones. Of the missing ones, under half trace to an unresolved V gene in checked studies; the others have no known cause. V, J and clone size are those of that table, while D and trimming were read from the DNA. This sample holds tens of thousands of clones; 85% to 95% were observed only once. 0.55% to 0.8% of the sample belongs to the ten largest clones.

As concerns this clone: Its specific antigen is unknown. One base away there is no much larger clone; base qualities are not given.

Donors formed part of the validation cohort, which comprised 120 subjects and was distinct from the first cohort of fewer than 750 subjects. Sequences were obtained from PBMCs. The chain was built from TRBV6-5 and TRBJ1-2; the D gene cannot be resolved reliably. The origin of this receptor is a man aged 18 to 30 in good health and CMV-seronegative. The DNA is TGTGCCAGCAGTCCCAGCCCGCGGGGCTACACCTTC. It is translated as CASSPSPRGYTF.